Shown below are 4 T cell receptor beta chains from a single sample sequenced in a study of vaccination effects on CD4 cells after COVID-19. CD4+ T cells specific for antigen were expanded with viral peptide pools by the ViraFEST assay before sequencing. Following 10 days of culture, CD4+ T cells were isolated. Vaccination of participants consisted of two doses of either the BNT162b2 or mRNA-1273 vaccine. These TCRs are of unknown antigen specificity. Sequenced by immunoSEQ multiplex PCR; TCRdb stores in-frame clones only, minus some. The table has roughly 71,000 clones, less than 80% seen once. The material sequenced was CD4+ T cells from PBMCs cultured with HCoV-OC43 spike peptides, taken after COVID-19 vaccination. Regarding subset: HCoV-OC43 spike overlapping peptide pool stimulation. These receptors were collected from a human donor who received a COVID-19 vaccine.

This clone was found a few times. CDR3: CASSGQLDTQYF. CDR3 sequence (DNA): TGTGCCAGCAGCGGACAGTTAGATACGCAGTATTTT. J is TRBJ2-3 and V is TRBV28; weak D call: TRBD1 (6 bases). The germline CDR1 and CDR2 sequences are MDHEN and SYDVKM. The CDR3 totals 12 residues. V lost 6 bases and J lost 5, with 9 bases in between.

CDR3 bases: TGTGCCAGCAGTCGAGTCTATGGCTACACCTTC. This gives the protein CASSRVYGYTF. The V gene is TRBV28, the J gene TRBJ1-2; no firm D call. V was clipped by 5 bases and J by 4 bases, with 5 bases between them. The CDR3 sequence is 11 residues long. Germline CDR1 is MDHEN and CDR2 is SYDVKM.

The chain carries TRBV7-2 and TRBJ2-2; tentative D call: TRBD2 (5 bases). Per the germline V gene, CDR1 is SGHTA and CDR2 is FQGNSA. V was cut by 4 bases and J by 4 bases, with 13 bases left in between. The CDR3 runs to 15 residues. The CDR3 region is CASSSRSGVTGELFF. The CDR3 DNA reads TGTGCCAGCAGCTCTCGGTCCGGGGTCACCGGGGAGCTGTTTTTT.

This chain uses TRBV6-5 with TRBJ1-5; 8 positions match TRBD1. Germline V gene data show CDR1 as MNHEY and CDR2 as SVGAGI. CDR3 size: 15 residues. V lost 7 bases and J lost 0; bases outside the gene matches: 5. The CDR3 DNA is TGTGCCAGCAACCGACAGGGGCCTAGCAATCAGCCCCAGCATTTT. Translation: CASNRQGPSNQPQHF.